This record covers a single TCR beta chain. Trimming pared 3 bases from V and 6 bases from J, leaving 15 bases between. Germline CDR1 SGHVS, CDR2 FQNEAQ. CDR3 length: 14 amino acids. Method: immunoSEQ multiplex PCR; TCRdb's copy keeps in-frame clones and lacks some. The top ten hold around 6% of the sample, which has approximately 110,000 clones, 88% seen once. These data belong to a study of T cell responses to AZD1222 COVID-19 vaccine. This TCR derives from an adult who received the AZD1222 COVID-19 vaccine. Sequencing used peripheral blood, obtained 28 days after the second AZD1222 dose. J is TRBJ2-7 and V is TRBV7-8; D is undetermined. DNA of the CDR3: TGTGCCAGCAGCTTGTATACGGCGAGAGTCGAGCAGTACTTC. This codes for CASSLYTARVEQYF.